The 25 T cell receptor beta chains presented below share a single source sample, sequenced in a study of early stage breast cancer tumors. The data were produced by immunoSEQ multiplex PCR, yet TCRdb's version contains in-frame clones alone and is incomplete. The sample records over 45,000 clones, 83% being singletons. The specimen sequenced was blood. Receptors originate from a person between 45 and 65 years old with breast cancer.

The chain recombines TRBV18 with TRBJ2-3; D possibly corresponds to TRBD2 (5 bases). V was shortened by 5 bases and J by 0 bases, with 18 bases between the two germline ends. This CDR3 is built from 17 residues. CDR1 KGHSH and CDR2 LQKENI come from the germline V gene. The CDR3 sequence is CASSSNGGALSTDTQYF. In DNA form, the CDR3 reads TGTGCCAGCTCATCCAATGGAGGAGCGCTTAGCACAGATACGCAGTATTTT.

The chain has TRBV5-1 and TRBJ1-4; a weak D match, TRBD1 (5 bases). With 5 bases removed from V and 8 bases from J, the gap between germline ends came to 19 bases. CDR1 and CDR2 (germline): SGHRS, YFSETQ. CDR3 length equals 15 residues. In nucleotides, the CDR3 is TGCGCCAGCAGTCCAGGTGACAGCGGGCCCGAAAAACTGTTTTTT. It is translated as CASSPGDSGPEKLFF.

The genes are TRBV7-9 and TRBJ2-5, with 9 bases identical to TRBD1. The CDR3 totals 15 residues. Germline CDR1 SEHNR, CDR2 FQNEAQ (reference sequence). J was trimmed by 4 bases and V by 5 bases; bases with no gene match: 8. Written as DNA, the CDR3 is TGTGCCAGCAGCATATCAAAGACAGGGGGAGAGACCCAGTACTTC. Its translation: CASSISKTGGETQYF.

The chain carries TRBV10-2 and TRBJ1-6, with D uncertain. The CDR3 is 12 residues long. The V end was cut by 7 bases, the J end by 6 bases, with 7 bases between. Germline loops: CDR1 WSHSY, CDR2 SAAADI. CDR3 region: CASNSGNSPLHF. The CDR3, as DNA: TGCGCCAGCAATTCGGGTAATTCACCCCTCCACTTT.

This chain's CDR3 is CASSMDRDTEAFF. The CDR3 bases are TGTGCCAGTAGTATGGACAGGGATACTGAAGCTTTCTTT. The chain links TRBV19 to TRBJ1-1; TRBD1 aligns across 8 bases. J was trimmed by 5 bases and V by 3 bases; bases with no gene match: 2. The CDR3 has 13 amino acids. Per germline, CDR1 LNHDA and CDR2 SQIVND (reference sequence). The entire variable domain, with the rest obtained from reference TRBV19 and TRBJ1-1, is as follows: DGGITQSPKYLFRKEGQNVTLSCEQNLNHDAMYWYRQDPGQGLRLIYYSQIVNDFQKGDIAEGYSVSREKKESFPLTVTSAQKNPTAFYLCASSMDRDTEAFFGQGTRLTVV.

V usage is TRBV2 and J usage is TRBJ2-2, with D possibly being TRBD2 (6 bases). Germline CDR1 reads SNHLY; CDR2 reads FYNNEI. V dropped 3 bases and J dropped 5 bases, with 10 bases sitting between them. The CDR3 runs 14 residues. CDR3 amino acids: CASSDREVTGELFF. CDR3 sequence (DNA): TGTGCCAGCAGTGACAGGGAGGTAACCGGGGAGCTGTTTTTT. Filled out from reference TRBV2 and TRBJ2-2, the complete variable domain reads EPEVTQTPSHQVTQMGQEVILRCVPISNHLYFYWYRQILGQKVEFLVSFYNNEISEKSEIFDDQFSVERPDGSNFTLKIRSTKLEDSAMYFCASSDREVTGELFFGEGSRLTVL.

This chain uses TRBV7-3 with TRBJ2-2; D is uncertain. The CDR3 sequence is 14 residues long. Germline CDR1 SGHTA, CDR2 FQGTGA. Trimming cost V 6 bases and J 3 bases, with 11 bases left between them. The CDR3 DNA reads TGTGCCAGCAGGTTAGGCCGCGACACCGGGGAGCTGTTTTTT. It translates to CASRLGRDTGELFF.

Turning to this clone: One junction end does not reproduce the germline sequence, and a read error may be involved. The chain recombines TRBV7-7 with TRBJ2-1, with a possible D match to TRBD2 (6 bases). Germline loops: CDR1 SSHAT, CDR2 FNYEAQ (reference sequence). This CDR3 comprises 13 residues. The CDR3 is CASSFSGGDEQFF. The DNA of the CDR3 is TGTGCTAGCAGCTTTAGCGGTGGCGATGAGCAGTTCTTC.

V is TRBV19 and J is TRBJ1-2; D not resolved. The length of the CDR3 is 13 residues. The germline V gene encodes CDR1 LNHDA and CDR2 SQIVND (reference sequence). V was shortened by 2 bases and J by 2 bases, with 6 bases between the two germline ends. The chain's CDR3 is CASSITYNYGYTF. DNA of the CDR3: TGTGCCAGTAGTATAACCTACAACTATGGCTACACCTTC.

The V and J genes are TRBV7-2 and TRBJ1-2; 10 bases agree with TRBD1. The V gene's germline CDR1 is SGHTA and CDR2 FQGNSA. The CDR3 spans 13 residues. V was pared by 5 bases and J by 8 bases, with 5 bases of the junction left unmatched. CDR3 nucleotides: TGTGCCAGCAGCCAAGACAGGGGGCAAGGCTACACCTTC. This gives the protein CASSQDRGQGYTF.

The chain employs TRBV5-1 and TRBJ2-5, with D possibly matching TRBD2 (7 bases). This CDR3 is 15 amino acids long. Trimming shortened V by 4 bases and J by 0 bases, and 13 bases separated the two germline ends. Germline loops: CDR1 SGHRS, CDR2 YFSETQ. This chain's CDR3 is CASSRGGGNQETQYF. In DNA form, the CDR3 reads TGCGCCAGCAGCCGAGGGGGGGGAAACCAAGAGACCCAGTACTTC.

The chain links TRBV6-1 to TRBJ2-7, with unresolved D. CDR3 length: 15 residues. V gave up 2 bases and J gave up 7 bases, with 18 bases separating them. Germline V gene data show CDR1 as MNHNS and CDR2 as SASEGT. The CDR3 DNA reads as TGTGCCAGCAGTGAACCTGGCGGCCGATCTCTGGAGCAGTACTTC. Translating it yields CASSEPGGRSLEQYF.

In nucleotides, the CDR3 is TGTGCCATCGGGACAGGGAACAATCAGCCCCAGCATTTT. Its translation: CAIGTGNNQPQHF. The rearrangement links TRBV28 to TRBJ1-5; 9 bases are shared with TRBD1. Unmatched junction bases numbered 4, after V lost 10 bases and J lost 3 bases. The CDR3 has 13 amino acids. Germline CDR1 reads MDHEN; CDR2 reads SYDVKM.

The chain carries TRBV11-3 and TRBJ1-2; D not resolved. CDR1 and CDR2 (germline): SGHNT, YENEEA. V gave up 5 bases and J gave up 6 bases, with 16 bases separating them. The length of the CDR3 is 14 residues. CDR3 in amino acids: CASSVSREGDGYTF. For the CDR3, the DNA is TGTGCCAGCAGCGTTAGTCGGGAAGGCGATGGCTACACCTTC.

This clone was recorded a few times. This rearrangement joins TRBV7-9 to TRBJ1-2, with 7 bases lining up with TRBD1. The CDR3 consists of 15 residues. J gave up 6 bases and V 3 bases, and 10 bases lay outside the gene matches. Germline V CDR1 and CDR2: SEHNR, FQNEAQ (reference sequence). The CDR3 sequence is CASSLAVLTGHGYTF. CDR3 sequence (DNA): TGTGCCAGCAGCTTGGCAGTCTTGACAGGGCATGGCTACACCTTC.

V and J are TRBV28 and TRBJ1-4; D ambiguous. V was cut by 3 bases and J by 8 bases, with 10 bases left in between. The CDR3 runs to 13 residues. From germline, CDR1 is MDHEN and CDR2 SYDVKM. The CDR3 DNA sequence: TGTGCCAGCAGTTTGGGAGGCGGAGAAAAACTGTTTTTT. It is translated as CASSLGGGEKLFF. Drawing the rest from reference TRBV28 and TRBJ1-4, the complete variable domain is DVKVTQSSRYLVKRTGEKVFLECVQDMDHENMFWYRQDPGLGLRLIYFSYDVKMKEKGDIPEGYSVSREKKERFSLILESASTNQTSMYLCASSLGGGEKLFFGSGTQLSVL.

The rearrangement joins TRBV15 to TRBJ1-3; D not certain. Germline V CDR1 and CDR2: LNHNV, YYDKDF (reference sequence). This CDR3 comprises 18 residues. V was pared by 2 bases and J by 0 bases, with 17 bases between. In DNA form, the CDR3 reads TGTGCCACCAGCAGACCCGTGGGAGGGTCCCCCTCTGGAAACACCATATATTTT. Encoded protein: CATSRPVGGSPSGNTIYF.

V is TRBV6-5 and J is TRBJ1-1; TRBD1 might be the D (5 bases). The CDR3 runs 14 residues. Between the trimmed V and J ends, which lost 6 bases and 7 bases, there was a span of 18 bases. CDR1 and CDR2 (germline): MNHEY, SVGAGI. The CDR3 DNA reads as TGTGCCAGCAGCGGAAGGGACTCCGGGGATGAAGCTTTCTTT. Residues: CASSGRDSGDEAFF.

This clone was detected a few times. The chain recombines TRBV28 with TRBJ2-7; D is possibly TRBD1 (5 bases). The V gene lost 7 bases and the J gene lost 4 bases, with 11 bases spanning the gap. Germline V lookup: CDR1 MDHEN, CDR2 SYDVKM. The CDR3 is made up of 12 amino acids. The CDR3 loop is CASTGRFYEQYF. The CDR3 coding sequence is TGTGCCAGCACAGGGCGATTTTACGAGCAGTACTTC.

The gene calls are TRBV7-8 and TRBJ2-7; the match to TRBD1 covers 9 bases. From germline, CDR1 is SGHVS and CDR2 FQNEAQ. This CDR3 region has 15 residues. V was clipped by 0 bases and J by 3 bases; unmatched bases: 3. CDR3 region: CASSLARDRDYEQYF. The CDR3 nucleotides are TGTGCCAGCAGCTTAGCAAGGGACAGGGACTACGAGCAGTACTTC.

The chain combines TRBV11-1 with TRBJ2-5, with TRBD2 matching over 13 bases. V lost 5 bases to trimming and J lost 3 bases; unmatched junction nucleotides: 3. The germline V gene encodes CDR1 SGHAT and CDR2 FQDESV (reference sequence). This CDR3 has 15 residues. CDR3 sequence reads: CASSSGLAGEETQYF. CDR3 coding DNA: TGTGCCAGCAGCAGCGGACTAGCGGGGGAAGAGACCCAGTACTTC.

The chain is built from TRBV10-1 and TRBJ1-1; D not resolved. The germline V and J ends were trimmed by 4 bases and 3 bases, with 9 bases remaining between them. CDR1 is WNHNN, CDR2 SYGVQD, per germline (reference sequence). This CDR3 comprises 13 residues. CDR3 protein: CASSAGRDTEAFF. CDR3 in DNA: TGCGCCAGCAGTGCCGGTAGGGACACTGAAGCTTTCTTT.

This chain links TRBV5-4 with TRBJ2-7, with no clear D. Trimming removed 2 bases at V and 0 bases at J, with 12 bases between. The CDR3 loop spans 15 amino acids. Germline V gene data show CDR1 as SGHNT and CDR2 as YYREEE (reference sequence). The CDR3 sequence is CASSFGLGYSYEQYF. The CDR3 DNA reads TGTGCCAGCAGCTTTGGGCTAGGGTACTCCTACGAGCAGTACTTC.

The chain has TRBV7-6 and TRBJ2-6, with D maybe TRBD1 (6 bases). From germline, CDR1 is SGHVS and CDR2 FNYEAQ. This CDR3 comprises 15 residues. The germline V and J ends were trimmed by 5 bases and 4 bases, with 12 bases remaining between them. The CDR3 DNA is TGTGCCAGCAGCCCAAGCAGGGGAGGGGCCAACGTCCTGACTTTC. It encodes CASSPSRGGANVLTF.

Points on this clone: Distinct nucleotide sequences in the sample also encode this CDR3. CDR3 residues: CASSLDLNEQFF. Here the CDR3 DNA reads TGTGCCAGCAGCTTAGATTTAAATGAGCAGTTCTTC. This sequence joins TRBV7-2 and TRBJ2-1; D not resolved. Germline V gene sequence: CDR1 SGHTA, CDR2 FQGNSA. With 1 base removed from V and 7 bases from J, the gap between germline ends came to 5 bases. The CDR3 has 12 residues.